This T cell receptor (beta chain) came from a study of identical twins. Findings of the study overall: For cord blood, abundant beta clonotypes had fewer insertions, unlike memory repertoires, which showed none.

This clonotype showed up just a few times. The target antigen is unknown. cDNA molecules carried unique molecular identifiers, and template switching added a universal primer site. MiXCR, applied by TCRdb to the 5' RACE reads, yields one record per CDR3 protein. The sample has about 660,000 distinct CDR3 sequences; around 8.3% are singletons. CDR3 length: 13 residues. Germline V gene data show CDR1 as MDHEN and CDR2 as SYDVKM. Unmatched junction bases numbered 4, after V lost 8 bases and J lost 1 base. The data also belong to a second study, concerning yellow fever vaccine responses in identical twins.

The clonotype comes from a woman younger than 35 in good health. Material for sequencing was PBMCs. The J gene is TRBJ2-7, the V gene TRBV28, with 8 bases matching TRBD1. The CDR3 region has the DNA TGTGCCAGCTGGTACAGGGGGTCCTACGAGCAGTACTTC. This encodes CASWYRGSYEQYF.